The rows below give T cell receptor beta chains drawn from one sample of a study of T-cell memory formation after mild COVID-19. TCRdb reprocessed the 5' RACE reads with MiXCR, giving one entry per CDR3 protein. The table lists 80,000 to 90,000 distinct CDR3 sequences, around a quarter of them singletons. Sequencing was performed on PBMCs or a T cell subset sorted from them (not recorded which). These receptors were obtained from a man aged 18 to 35 who had mild COVID-19 (a few samples of this study predate the infection). Cell type and time point are not known. CDR3s include the opening cysteine and the closing phenylalanine or tryptophan. D genes are given only for firm matches. Only part of the rows carry a size: once, few, many, or a class if the clone is expanded.

v_gene: TRBV27
d_gene: TRBD1
abundance: NA
j_gene: TRBJ2-7
CDR3nt: TGTGCCAGCAGTTTATCCAGGACAGGGAGCTCCTACGAGCAGTACTTC
CDR3aa: CASSLSRTGSSYEQYF

v_gene: TRBV7-8
d_gene: NA
abundance: NA
j_gene: TRBJ1-4
CDR3nt: TGTGCCAGCAGCTTAGAACCGTTTCCGTTTAATGAAAAACTGTTTTTT
CDR3aa: CASSLEPFPFNEKLFF

v_gene: TRBV7-9
d_gene: TRBD2
abundance: few
j_gene: TRBJ2-5
CDR3nt: TGTGCCAGCAGCTTTCTTGATAGCGGGGGGAAAGAGACCCAGTACTTC
CDR3aa: CASSFLDSGGKETQYF

v_gene: TRBV5-1
d_gene: NA
abundance: many
j_gene: TRBJ2-7
CDR3nt: TGCGCCAGCAGCTTGGTCGCGTCAACCTACGAGCAGTACTTC
CDR3aa: CASSLVASTYEQYF

v_gene: TRBV6-5
d_gene: NA
abundance: few
j_gene: TRBJ2-1
CDR3nt: TGTGCCAGCAGCCTGTATGGTTACAATGAGCAGTTCTTC
CDR3aa: CASSLYGYNEQFF

v_gene: TRBV5-6
d_gene: NA
abundance: few
j_gene: TRBJ1-6
CDR3nt: TGTGCCAGCAGCTGGGGGGGACCGAGCTCCTATAATTCACCCCTCCACTTT
CDR3aa: CASSWGGPSSYNSPLHF

v_gene: TRBV20-1
d_gene: TRBD2
abundance: NA
j_gene: TRBJ2-5
CDR3nt: TGCAGTGCTAGGCCCTCTTCTCTAGCGGGGGAGTACTTC
CDR3aa: CSARPSSLAGEYF

v_gene: TRBV6-4
d_gene: NA
abundance: few
j_gene: TRBJ2-6
CDR3nt: TGTGCCAGCAGTGTTGGGGCCGGGGCCAACGTCCTGACTTTC
CDR3aa: CASSVGAGANVLTF

v_gene: TRBV6-5
d_gene: NA
abundance: NA
j_gene: TRBJ1-3
CDR3nt: TGTGCCAGCAGTTACTCTGGGACGGGAGGAAACACCATATATTTT
CDR3aa: CASSYSGTGGNTIYF

v_gene: TRBV27
d_gene: NA
abundance: NA
j_gene: TRBJ2-7
CDR3nt: TGTGCCAGCAGTTTTACGAGCCTCTACGAGCAGTACTTC
CDR3aa: CASSFTSLYEQYF

v_gene: TRBV9
d_gene: TRBD1
abundance: NA
j_gene: TRBJ1-1
CDR3nt: TGTGCCAGCAGCGCTGGGACAGGGGTTAAGGGCGCTTTCTTT
CDR3aa: CASSAGTGVKGAFF

v_gene: TRBV6-2/TRBV6-3
d_gene: TRBD1
abundance: NA
j_gene: TRBJ2-1
CDR3nt: TGTGCCAGCAGTTACTCGGGACAGTCATACAATGAGCAGTTCTTC
CDR3aa: CASSYSGQSYNEQFF

v_gene: TRBV4-2
d_gene: NA
abundance: NA
j_gene: TRBJ2-3
CDR3nt: TGTGCCAGCAGCCAAGAAGCCCCAACCACAGATACGCAGTATTTT
CDR3aa: CASSQEAPTTDTQYF

v_gene: TRBV12-3/TRBV12-4
d_gene: TRBD1
abundance: many
j_gene: TRBJ1-1
CDR3nt: TGTGCCAGCAGTACAGGGGAGGGAACTGAAGCTTTCTTT
CDR3aa: CASSTGEGTEAFF

v_gene: TRBV12-3/TRBV12-4
d_gene: NA
abundance: NA
j_gene: TRBJ2-5
CDR3nt: TGTGCCAGCACCATAGGGCAGGGCGCCCAGGAGACCCAGTACTTC
CDR3aa: CASTIGQGAQETQYF

v_gene: TRBV9
d_gene: TRBD1
abundance: NA
j_gene: TRBJ2-1
CDR3nt: TGTGCCAGCAGCGTAGAGGGGGCTCTCGGCAATGAGCAGTTCTTC
CDR3aa: CASSVEGALGNEQFF

v_gene: TRBV4-1
d_gene: NA
abundance: NA
j_gene: TRBJ1-5
CDR3nt: TGCGCCAGCAGCCAAGCGGGCCAAGAGTATCAGCCCCAGCATTTT
CDR3aa: CASSQAGQEYQPQHF

v_gene: TRBV5-5
d_gene: TRBD1
abundance: NA
j_gene: TRBJ1-2
CDR3nt: TGTGCCAGCAGCTGGGACGTAGGACAGGGATATGGCTACACCTTC
CDR3aa: CASSWDVGQGYGYTF

v_gene: TRBV4-1
d_gene: NA
abundance: NA
j_gene: TRBJ2-1
CDR3nt: TGCGCCAGCAGCCAAGACAGGGCCCAGGTGGATGAGCAGTTCTTC
CDR3aa: CASSQDRAQVDEQFF

v_gene: TRBV11-2
d_gene: NA
abundance: NA
j_gene: TRBJ2-2
CDR3nt: TGTGCCAGCAGCTCCTACAACACCGGGGAGCTGTTTTTT
CDR3aa: CASSSYNTGELFF

v_gene: TRBV5-1
d_gene: TRBD1
abundance: few
j_gene: TRBJ1-2
CDR3nt: TGCGCCAGCAGCAGTAATATGGACAGGGGGTTCTATGGCTACACCTTC
CDR3aa: CASSSNMDRGFYGYTF

v_gene: TRBV13
d_gene: TRBD1
abundance: NA
j_gene: TRBJ1-1
CDR3nt: TGTGCCAGCAGCTTATCCGGGGGCGCAGGGGGAAACACTGAAGCTTTCTTT
CDR3aa: CASSLSGGAGGNTEAFF

v_gene: TRBV27
d_gene: NA
abundance: few
j_gene: TRBJ1-2
CDR3nt: TGTGCCAGCAGTTGGCAGGGATCCGGGGGCTACACCTTC
CDR3aa: CASSWQGSGGYTF

v_gene: TRBV5-1
d_gene: TRBD2
abundance: many
j_gene: TRBJ2-3
CDR3nt: TGCGCCAGCAGCTTGACCTCTAGCGGGTACACAGATACGCAGTATTTT
CDR3aa: CASSLTSSGYTDTQYF

v_gene: TRBV5-5
d_gene: NA
abundance: NA
j_gene: TRBJ1-1
CDR3nt: TGTGCCAGCAGCACGACGAGCGGGTGGAACACTGAAGCTTTCTTT
CDR3aa: CASSTTSGWNTEAFF

v_gene: TRBV7-2
d_gene: NA
abundance: NA
j_gene: TRBJ1-1
CDR3nt: TGTGCCAGCAGTCCCGAGGGGGGGGCTTCTGAAGCTTTCTTT
CDR3aa: CASSPEGGASEAFF

v_gene: TRBV18
d_gene: NA
abundance: few
j_gene: TRBJ2-5
CDR3nt: TGTGCCAGCCTAAAGGGGGAGACCCAGTACTTC
CDR3aa: CASLKGETQYF

v_gene: TRBV25-1
d_gene: TRBD2
abundance: few
j_gene: TRBJ2-3
CDR3nt: TGTGCCAGCAGTGAAGCGGGGGATGGAGATACGCAGTATTTT
CDR3aa: CASSEAGDGDTQYF

v_gene: TRBV7-8
d_gene: NA
abundance: NA
j_gene: TRBJ2-5
CDR3nt: TGTGCCAGCAGCTTTTTCGGGCTACAAGAGACCCAGTACTTC
CDR3aa: CASSFFGLQETQYF

v_gene: TRBV19
d_gene: TRBD1
abundance: NA
j_gene: TRBJ2-5
CDR3nt: TGTGCCAGTAGTCATGCCGGGACAGGGGACCGAGAGACCCAGTACTTC
CDR3aa: CASSHAGTGDRETQYF

v_gene: TRBV7-8
d_gene: NA
abundance: few
j_gene: TRBJ2-4
CDR3nt: TGTGCCAGCAGCCCTCAAACAGGGTCGGTGGACATTCAGTACTTC
CDR3aa: CASSPQTGSVDIQYF

v_gene: TRBV20-1
d_gene: NA
abundance: NA
j_gene: TRBJ2-3
CDR3nt: TGCAGTGCTAGAGATGTCAGGGAGATCACAGATACGCAGTATTTT
CDR3aa: CSARDVREITDTQYF